The clone carrying this T cell receptor beta chain has just a few counts. Its antigen remains unidentified. Time point: newly diagnosed GD, antithyroid drugs for less than 3 months. The TCR library was prepared using RNA isolated from PBMCs. The authors drew approximately 9 milliliters of peripheral blood into EDTA tubes. In germline, CDR1 is SQVTM, CDR2 ANQGSEA. The CDR3 extends over 14 amino acids. V shed 5 bases, J shed 3 bases, and the junction held 8 bases outside the gene matches. The sample belongs to a study of regulatory T cells in long-lasting Graves disease. Study-level findings and limits: Persistent cases of Graves' showed reduced TCR diversity relative to newly diagnosed patients. Newly diagnosed disease favored TRBV20-1 and TRBJ2-1 over persistent disease.

Relying on iRepertoire HTBI primers and Arm-PCR of CDR3 regions, the team built TCR beta libraries. Via MiXCR, TCRdb re-called the multiplex PCR reads, giving one row per CDR3 protein. The data show roughly 350,000 distinct CDR3 sequences, with about 16% seen just once and 20% to 25% held by the top ten. These records were also assigned to another study, of T cells in Graves' hyperthyroidism and ophthalmopathy. As that study records: The study left out patients who had uncontrolled infection, other autoimmune disease, pregnancy or lactation.

The receptor's source is a woman between 18 and 29 years old with Graves disease. The sequences come from peripheral blood mononuclear cells (PBMCs), collected at new diagnosis, from a patient treated with antithyroid drugs. The J gene is TRBJ2-3, the V gene TRBV29-1, with 7 positions matching TRBD2. The chain's CDR3 is CSVPVAGSTDTQYF. CDR3 DNA: TGCAGCGTTCCCGTAGCGGGTTCTACAGATACGCAGTATTTT.